This TCR beta chain is from a study of blood T cell repertoires in COVID-19. Turning to the study itself: Sample material is recorded as cDNA or gDNA derived from T cells, B-cell-depleted T cells, or PBMCs.

As originally analysed: Quantification of nucleated cells was approximated via reference gene primer amplification. Sequenced by immunoSEQ multiplex PCR; TCRdb stores in-frame clones only, minus some. Clonal size and the V and J genes are those of that table, whereas D and trimming came from the DNA. The sample holds hundreds of thousands of clones, around 90% seen once. Participants came from roughly 25 US areas, aged about 18 to 95 years. Cohort 3 donors counted as recovered after two negative PCRs, clearance, or resolved symptoms. CDR3 length equals 18 residues. V lost 4 bases, J lost 6 bases, and 21 bases stayed unmatched. Germline CDR1 reads SGDLS; CDR2 reads YYNGEE.

The rearrangement links TRBV9 to TRBJ1-2; 7 bases agree with TRBD1. Material: PBMCs or T cells enriched from blood (not recorded which). The source is a woman aged 25 to 45 who had recovered from COVID-19. The CDR3 DNA sequence: TGTGCCAGCAGCCCCCGGGAGAGGTCAGGGGGAACGGTTGATGGCTACACCTTC. This translates into CASSPRERSGGTVDGYTF. Variable domain in full (rest from reference TRBV9 and TRBJ1-2): DSGVTQTPKHLITATGQRVTLRCSPRSGDLSVYWYQQSLDQGLQFLIQYYNGEERAKGNILERFSAQQFPDLHSELNLSSLELGDSALYFCASSPRERSGGTVDGYTFGSGTRLTVV.